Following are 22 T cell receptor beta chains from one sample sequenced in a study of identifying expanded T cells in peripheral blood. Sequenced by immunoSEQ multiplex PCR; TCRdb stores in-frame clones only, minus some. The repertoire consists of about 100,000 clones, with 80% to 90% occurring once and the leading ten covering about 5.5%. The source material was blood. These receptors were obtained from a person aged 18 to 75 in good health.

CDR3 sequence: CASSDAIGTGIYNEQFF. For the CDR3, the DNA is TGCGCCAGCAGTGATGCCATCGGGACAGGGATCTACAATGAGCAGTTCTTC. The V call is TRBV10-1, the J call TRBJ2-1; TRBD1 matches at 9 bases. Trimming removed 3 bases from V and 3 bases from J; junction bases left unmatched: 9. Germline assignment: CDR1 WNHNN and CDR2 SYGVQD (reference sequence). CDR3 length equals 17 residues.

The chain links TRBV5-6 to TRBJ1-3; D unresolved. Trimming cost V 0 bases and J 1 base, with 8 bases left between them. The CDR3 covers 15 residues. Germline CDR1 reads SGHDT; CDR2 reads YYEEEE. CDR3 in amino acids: CASSLGGFSGNTIYF. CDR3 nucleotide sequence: TGTGCCAGCAGCTTGGGGGGATTTTCTGGAAACACCATATATTTT.

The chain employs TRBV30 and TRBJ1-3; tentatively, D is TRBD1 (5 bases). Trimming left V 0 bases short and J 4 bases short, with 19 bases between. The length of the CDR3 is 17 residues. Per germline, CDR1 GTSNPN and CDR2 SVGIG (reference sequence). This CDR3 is CAWSVFSVGHGGNTIYF. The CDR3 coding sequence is TGTGCCTGGAGTGTATTTTCCGTGGGGCACGGCGGAAACACCATATATTTT.

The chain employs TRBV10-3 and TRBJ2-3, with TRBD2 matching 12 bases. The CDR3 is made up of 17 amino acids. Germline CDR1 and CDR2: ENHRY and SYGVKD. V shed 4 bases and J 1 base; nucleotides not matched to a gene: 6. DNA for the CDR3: TGTGCCATCAGTGGGCTAGCGGGAGGGCCGGGCACAGATACGCAGTATTTT. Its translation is CAISGLAGGPGTDTQYF.

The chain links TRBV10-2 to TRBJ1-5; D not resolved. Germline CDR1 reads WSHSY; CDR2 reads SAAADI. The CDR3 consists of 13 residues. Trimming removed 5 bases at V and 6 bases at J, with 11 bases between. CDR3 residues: CASSRTAGQPQHF. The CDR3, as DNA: TGCGCCAGCAGTAGAACCGCCGGTCAGCCCCAGCATTTT.

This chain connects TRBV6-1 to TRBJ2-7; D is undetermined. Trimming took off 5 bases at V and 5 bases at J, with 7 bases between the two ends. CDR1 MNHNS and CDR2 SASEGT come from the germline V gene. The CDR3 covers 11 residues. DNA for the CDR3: TGTGCCAGCAGTTGGGGAAACGAGCAGTACTTC. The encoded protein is CASSWGNEQYF.

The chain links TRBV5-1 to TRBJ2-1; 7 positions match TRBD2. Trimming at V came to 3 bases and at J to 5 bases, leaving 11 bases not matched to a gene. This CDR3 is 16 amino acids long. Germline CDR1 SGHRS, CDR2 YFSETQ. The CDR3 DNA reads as TGCGCCAGCAGCTCTACTCTAGCGGTACAAAACAATGAGCAGTTCTTC. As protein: CASSSTLAVQNNEQFF. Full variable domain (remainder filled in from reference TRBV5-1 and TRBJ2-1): KAGVTQTPRYLIKTRGQQVTLSCSPISGHRSVSWYQQTPGQGLQFLFEYFSETQRNKGNFPGRFSGRQFSNSRSEMNVSTLELGDSALYLCASSSTLAVQNNEQFFGPGTRLTVL.

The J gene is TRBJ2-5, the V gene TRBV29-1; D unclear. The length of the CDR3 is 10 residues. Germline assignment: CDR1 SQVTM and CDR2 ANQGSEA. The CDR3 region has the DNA TGCTCCGGCGAGCAAGAGACCCAGTACTTC. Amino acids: CSGEQETQYF.

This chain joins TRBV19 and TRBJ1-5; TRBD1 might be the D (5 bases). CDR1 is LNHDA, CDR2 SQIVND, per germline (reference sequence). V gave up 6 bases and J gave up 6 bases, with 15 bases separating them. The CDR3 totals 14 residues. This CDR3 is CASSWAGSAQPQHF. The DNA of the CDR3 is TGTGCCAGTAGCTGGGCAGGGTCGGCTCAGCCCCAGCATTTT.

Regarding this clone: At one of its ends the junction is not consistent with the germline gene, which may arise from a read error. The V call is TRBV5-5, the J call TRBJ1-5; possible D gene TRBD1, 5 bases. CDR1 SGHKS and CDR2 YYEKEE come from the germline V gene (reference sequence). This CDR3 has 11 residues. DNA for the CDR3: TGTGCCAGCAGCCGGACCGTCCGGGACCTTTTT. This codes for CASSRTVRDLF. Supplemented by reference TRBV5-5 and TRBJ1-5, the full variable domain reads DAGVTQSPTHLIKTRGQQVTLRCSPISGHKSVSWYQQVLGQGPQFIFQYYEKEERGRGNFPDRFSARQFPNYSSELNVNALLLGDSALYLCASSRTVRDLFGDGTRLSIL.

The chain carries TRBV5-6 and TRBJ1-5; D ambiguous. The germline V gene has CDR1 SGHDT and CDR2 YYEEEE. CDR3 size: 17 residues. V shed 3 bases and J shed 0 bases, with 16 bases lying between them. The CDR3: CASSSRFGENSNQPQHF. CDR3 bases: TGTGCCAGCAGCTCTCGTTTTGGCGAAAATAGCAATCAGCCCCAGCATTTT.

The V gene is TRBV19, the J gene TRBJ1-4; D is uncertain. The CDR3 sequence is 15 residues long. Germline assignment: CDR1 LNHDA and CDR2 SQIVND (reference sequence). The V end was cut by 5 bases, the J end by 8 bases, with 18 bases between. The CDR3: CASSVATLPTEKLFF. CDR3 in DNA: TGTGCCAGTAGTGTGGCGACCCTGCCGACAGAAAAACTGTTTTTT.

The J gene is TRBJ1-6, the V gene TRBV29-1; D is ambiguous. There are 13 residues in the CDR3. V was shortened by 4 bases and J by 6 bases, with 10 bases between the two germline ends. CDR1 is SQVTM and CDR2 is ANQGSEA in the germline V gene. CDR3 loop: CSVGSGGNSPLHF. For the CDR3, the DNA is TGCAGCGTTGGGTCAGGAGGTAATTCACCCCTCCACTTT.

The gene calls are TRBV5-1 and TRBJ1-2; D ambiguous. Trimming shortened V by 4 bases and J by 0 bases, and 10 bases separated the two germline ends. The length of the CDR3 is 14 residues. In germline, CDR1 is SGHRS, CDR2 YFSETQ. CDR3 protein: CASSPTDSNYGYTF. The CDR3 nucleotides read TGCGCCAGCAGCCCGACGGATTCTAACTATGGCTACACCTTC.

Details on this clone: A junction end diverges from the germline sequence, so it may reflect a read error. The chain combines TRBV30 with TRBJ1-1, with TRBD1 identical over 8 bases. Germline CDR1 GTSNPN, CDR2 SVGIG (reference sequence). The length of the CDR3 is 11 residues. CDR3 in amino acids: CAEHGRQGKSF. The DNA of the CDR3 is TGTGCCGAACACGGCAGACAGGGGAAAAGCTTC. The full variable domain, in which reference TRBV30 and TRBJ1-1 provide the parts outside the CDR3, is SQTIHQWPATLVQPVGSPLSLECTVEGTSNPNLYWYRQAAGRGLQLLFYSVGIGQISSEVPQNLSASRPQDRQFILSSKKLLLSDSGFYLCAEHGRQGKSFGQGTRLTVV.

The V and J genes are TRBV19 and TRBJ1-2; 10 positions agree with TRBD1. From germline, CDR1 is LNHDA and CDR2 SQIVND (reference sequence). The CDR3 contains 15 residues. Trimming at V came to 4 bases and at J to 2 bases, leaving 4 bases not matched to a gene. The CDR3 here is CASSTTGGTNYGYTF. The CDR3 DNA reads TGTGCCAGTAGTACGACAGGGGGCACAAACTATGGCTACACCTTC.

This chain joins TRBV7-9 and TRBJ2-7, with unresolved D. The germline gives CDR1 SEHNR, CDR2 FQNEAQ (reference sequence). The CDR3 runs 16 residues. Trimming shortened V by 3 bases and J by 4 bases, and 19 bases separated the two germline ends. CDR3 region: CASSLASVGRRYEQYF. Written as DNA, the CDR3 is TGTGCCAGCAGCTTGGCCTCGGTCGGCCGGCGATACGAGCAGTACTTC. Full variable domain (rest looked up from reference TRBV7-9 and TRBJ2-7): DTGVSQNPRHKITKRGQNVTFRCDPISEHNRLYWYRQTLGQGPEFLTYFQNEAQLEKSRLLSDRFSAERPKGSFSTLEIQRTEQGDSAMYLCASSLASVGRRYEQYFGPGTRLTVT.

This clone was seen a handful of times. The CDR3 reads CAWTTGAVEAFF. The CDR3 region has the DNA TGTGCCTGGACGACAGGGGCGGTTGAAGCTTTCTTT. V and J are TRBV30 and TRBJ1-1, with 8 bases identical to TRBD1. The J segment lost 7 bases and the V segment lost 4 bases, leaving 5 bases of the junction unmatched. The CDR3 consists of 12 residues. Germline V gene sequence: CDR1 GTSNPN, CDR2 SVGIG (reference sequence). The whole variable domain, remainder taken from reference TRBV30 and TRBJ1-1, is SQTIHQWPATLVQPVGSPLSLECTVEGTSNPNLYWYRQAAGRGLQLLFYSVGIGQISSEVPQNLSASRPQDRQFILSSKKLLLSDSGFYLCAWTTGAVEAFFGQGTRLTVV.

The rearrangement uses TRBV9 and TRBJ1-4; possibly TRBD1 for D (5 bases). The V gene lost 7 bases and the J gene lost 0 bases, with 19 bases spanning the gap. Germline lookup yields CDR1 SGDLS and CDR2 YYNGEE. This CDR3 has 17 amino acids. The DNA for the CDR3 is TGTGCCAGCGCCTCGCAGGGCCCGGGCGCAACTAATGAAAAACTGTTTTTT. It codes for CASASQGPGATNEKLFF. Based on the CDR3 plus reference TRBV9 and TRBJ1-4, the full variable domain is DSGVTQTPKHLITATGQRVTLRCSPRSGDLSVYWYQQSLDQGLQFLIQYYNGEERAKGNILERFSAQQFPDLHSELNLSSLELGDSALYFCASASQGPGATNEKLFFGSGTQLSVL.

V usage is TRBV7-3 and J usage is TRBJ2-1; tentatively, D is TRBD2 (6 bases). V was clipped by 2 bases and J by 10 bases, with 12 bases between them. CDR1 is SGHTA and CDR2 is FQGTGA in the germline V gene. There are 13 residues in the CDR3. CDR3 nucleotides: TGTGCCAGCAGCTTACCCCCGGCGGGGGAGCAGTTCTTC. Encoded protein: CASSLPPAGEQFF. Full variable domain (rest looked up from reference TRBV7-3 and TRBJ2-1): GAGVSQTPSNKVTEKGKYVELRCDPISGHTALYWYRQSLGQGPEFLIYFQGTGAADDSGLPNDRFFAVRPEGSVSTLKIQRTERGDSAVYLCASSLPPAGEQFFGPGTRLTVL.

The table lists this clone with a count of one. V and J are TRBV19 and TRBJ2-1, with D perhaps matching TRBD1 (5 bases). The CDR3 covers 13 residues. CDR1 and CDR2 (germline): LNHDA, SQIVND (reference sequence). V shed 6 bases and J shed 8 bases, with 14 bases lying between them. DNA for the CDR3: TGTGCCAGTAGGAGGCAGGGTGAAGATGAGCAGTTCTTC. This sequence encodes CASRRQGEDEQFF.

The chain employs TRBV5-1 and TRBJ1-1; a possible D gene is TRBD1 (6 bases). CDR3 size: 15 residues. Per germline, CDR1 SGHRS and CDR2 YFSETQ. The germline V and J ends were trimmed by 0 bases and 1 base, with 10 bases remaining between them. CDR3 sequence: CASSLVGTPNTEAFF. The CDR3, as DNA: TGCGCCAGCAGCTTGGTCGGGACACCGAACACTGAAGCTTTCTTT.